This TCR beta chain was observed in a study of T cells expressing NK-cell markers. For the study at large: Sorted CD3+CD56+NKG2C+, CD3+CD56+NKG2C- and CD3+CD56-NKG2C+ T-cell subsets were beta-chain profiled. Eight donors were sequenced, seven testing HCMV-seropositive and one testing seronegative. Study outcomes and limitations: Dominant NKG2C+ clonotypes in five or six donors made up roughly 1.0-7.5% of CD8+ T cells.

CDR1 and CDR2 (germline): LGHNA, YSLEER. The CDR3 loop spans 13 amino acids. Concerning this clonotype itself: Its antigen is unknown.

Beta-chain TCR cDNA was generated via 5'RACE template switching with UMIs. TCRdb re-analyzed the 5' RACE reads; it lists each CDR3 protein once, without DNA. The table lists around 280,000 distinct CDR3 sequences, with around 0.4% in the top ten. This receptor was identified in a young man in good health. The sequenced sample was blood T cells: a sorted CD56 or NKG2C T cell subset, CD4+ or CD8+ T cells, or bulk PBMC T cells (not recorded which). J is TRBJ2-3 and V is TRBV4-3. CDR3 loop: CASSQDIGDTQYF.